This TCR beta chain is from a study of beta chain features in type 1 diabetes. Study results and limitations: Researchers reported that naive, central memory and Treg TCRB repertoires appeared more similar in patients than in healthy donors. A pattern of fewer insertions and more deletions at VDJ junctions was seen in type 1 diabetes patients.

About this clone: Its antigen is undetermined.

The CDR3 sequence is 14 residues long. The V gene end was trimmed by 3 bases and the J gene end by 11 bases; junction bases not matched to a gene: 8. Germline lookup yields CDR1 SGDLS and CDR2 YYNGEE. The authors sorted CD4+ naive, central memory, regulatory and stem cell-like memory cells via CD45RO/CCR7/CD25/CD127/CD95/CD27. Expressed TCRB transcripts got sequenced, as all isolated RNA was reverse transcribed. The protocol was immunoSEQ multiplex PCR, while the TCRdb copy is restricted to in-frame clones and leaves out a portion. The table has over 120,000 clones, about 10% seen once. This clonotype was obtained from a man aged 18 to 29 in good health. The sequencing input was naive CD4+ T cells from blood. The chain combines TRBV9 with TRBJ2-5; the match to TRBD2 covers 12 bases. This chain's CDR3 is CASSAGLAGLEQYF. CDR3 DNA sequence: TGTGCCAGCAGCGCGGGACTAGCGGGTTTAGAGCAGTACTTC.